The present T cell receptor (beta chain) was sequenced within a study of blood T cell repertoires in COVID-19. This clone occurred a few times. Looked up from germline, CDR1 is SGHDT and CDR2 is YYEEEE. J was trimmed by 8 bases and V by 4 bases; bases with no gene match: 6. The CDR3 covers 13 residues. Measured with immunoSEQ multiplex PCR; TCRdb has only the in-frame clones, and not every one. The sample shows tens of thousands of clones, 82% of them seen only once. This chain connects TRBV5-6 to TRBJ1-2, with 9 bases matching TRBD1. This TCR came from a woman aged 55-69 years with acute or convalescent COVID-19. The specimen sequenced was peripheral blood. This chain's CDR3 is CASSTGTGSGYTF. For the CDR3, the DNA is TGTGCCAGCAGCACCGGGACAGGGAGCGGCTACACCTTC.